A selection of T cell receptor beta chains follows, all from one sample in a study of T cell responses to AZD1222 COVID-19 vaccine. Sequenced by immunoSEQ multiplex PCR; TCRdb stores in-frame clones only, minus some. This table holds 60,000 to 75,000 clones, around 86% found once. The sample here was peripheral blood, taken on day 0 of AZD1222 vaccination. These receptors were collected from an adult in good health. CDR3s include the opening cysteine and the closing phenylalanine or tryptophan. D genes are given only for firm matches. The size entry is marked missing in some rows and otherwise reads once, few, many or a size class.

15 NA TRBD1 TRBJ2-7 TRBV14 CASSQVAGGRGEQYF TGTGCCAGCAGCCAAGTGGCAGGGGGTAGAGGCGAGCAGTACTTC
15 NA TRBD1 TRBJ1-5 TRBV15 CATSDWTGGFQPQHF TGTGCCACCAGCGACTGGACAGGGGGCTTTCAGCCCCAGCATTTT
13 NA NA TRBJ2-4 TRBV6-1 CASSESAKNIQYF TGTGCCAGCAGTGAATCAGCCAAAAACATTCAGTACTTC
20 NA TRBD1 TRBJ1-3 TRBV7-2 CASSLAAMTGRSSSGNTIYF TGTGCCAGCAGCTTAGCGGCTATGACAGGGAGGTCCTCCTCTGGAAACACCATATATTTT
13 once NA TRBJ1-2 TRBV29-1 CSVEGLFNYGYTF TGCAGCGTTGAAGGTTTGTTTAACTATGGCTACACCTTC
13 NA NA TRBJ2-7 TRBV6-1 CASSVGWGNEQYF TGTGCCAGCAGTGTAGGATGGGGAAACGAGCAGTACTTC
14 NA NA TRBJ1-2 TRBV6-5 CASNNEVSGYGYTF TGTGCCAGCAATAACGAGGTCTCTGGGTATGGCTACACCTTC
15 NA TRBD1 TRBJ2-7 TRBV3-1/TRBV3-2 CASSENRDRVWKQYF TGTGCCAGCAGCGAAAACCGGGACAGGGTTTGGAAGCAGTACTTC
14 NA TRBD1 TRBJ1-6 TRBV27 CASSFQGESSPLHF TGTGCCAGCAGTTTCCAGGGGGAAAGTTCACCCCTCCACTTT
17 NA NA TRBJ1-2 TRBV10-2 CASRRDHRDLAGYGYTF TGCGCCAGCAGAAGAGACCACAGGGACTTGGCGGGCTATGGCTACACCTTC
12 NA NA TRBJ2-5 TRBV6-5 CASSYIAETQYF TGTGCCAGCAGTTACATAGCGGAGACCCAGTACTTC
15 NA NA TRBJ1-3 TRBV28 CASSPPGPRGNTIYF TGTGCCAGCAGTCCCCCGGGACCCCGTGGAAACACCATATATTTT
14 NA NA TRBJ1-1 TRBV20-1 CSASIQQPNTEAFF TGCAGTGCTAGTATACAACAGCCGAACACTGAAGCTTTCTTT